This entry is about one T cell receptor (beta chain). Within the sample, other DNA sequences also encode this same CDR3. This entry is derived from a study of Ad26.COV2.S vaccination and SARS-CoV-2 variants. Study-wide background: Each vaccinee took Ad26.COV2.S intramuscularly, once or twice 56 days apart.

Treatment defined: around 19 received Ad26.COV2.S at low or high dose, single or two shots; a few received placebo; per-sample allocation not given. The investigators took samples on day 63 after the first vaccine or placebo injection. Whoever gave the sample was an adult aged 18-55 years in Boston. The germline V gene has CDR1 MDHEN and CDR2 SYDVKM. V shed 5 bases and J shed 0 bases, with 13 bases lying between them. The CDR3 totals 16 residues. Sequenced by immunoSEQ multiplex PCR; TCRdb stores in-frame clones only, minus some. The sample lists about 420,000 clones; roughly 90% were seen once. This TCR was sampled from a person aged 18 to 59 who received the Ad26.COV2.S COVID-19 vaccine or a placebo. The sequencing here drew on peripheral blood, taken in a trial of Ad26.COV2.S vaccine versus placebo. The chain recombines TRBV28 with TRBJ1-4; no clear D gene. The chain's CDR3 is CASSNPSETTNEKLFF. The CDR3 DNA sequence: TGTGCCAGCAGTAACCCCTCCGAAACAACTAATGAAAAACTGTTTTTT.